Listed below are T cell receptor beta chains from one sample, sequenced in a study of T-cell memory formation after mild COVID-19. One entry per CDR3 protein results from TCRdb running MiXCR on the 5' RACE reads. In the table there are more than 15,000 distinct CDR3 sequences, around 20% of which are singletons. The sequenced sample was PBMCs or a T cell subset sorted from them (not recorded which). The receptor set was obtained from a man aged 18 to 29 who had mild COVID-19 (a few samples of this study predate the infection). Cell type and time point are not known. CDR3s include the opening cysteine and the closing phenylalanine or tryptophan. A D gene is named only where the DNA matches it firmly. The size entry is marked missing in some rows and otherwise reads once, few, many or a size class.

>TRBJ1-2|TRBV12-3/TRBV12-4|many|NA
CASSPFNRVYGYTF
TGTGCCAGCAGCCCATTCAACAGGGTCTATGGCTACACCTTC
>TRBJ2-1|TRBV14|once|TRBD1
CASSQTGGASYNEQFF
TGTGCCAGCAGCCAGACAGGGGGGGCCTCCTACAATGAGCAGTTCTTC
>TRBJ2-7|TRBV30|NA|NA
CAWIRAGGLTYEQYF
TGTGCCTGGATTAGGGCCGGGGGGCTCACCTACGAGCAGTACTTC
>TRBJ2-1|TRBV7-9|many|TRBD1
CASSLGDRGGGEQFF
TGTGCCAGCAGCTTAGGGGACAGGGGAGGCGGTGAGCAGTTCTTC
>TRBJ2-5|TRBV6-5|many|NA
CASSAGFGTQYF
TGTGCCAGCAGTGCCGGGTTTGGGACCCAGTACTTC
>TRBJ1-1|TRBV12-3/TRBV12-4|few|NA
CASSPTGIEAFF
TGTGCCAGCAGCCCTACAGGAATTGAAGCTTTCTTT
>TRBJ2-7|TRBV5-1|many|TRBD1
CASSSRTGPNEQYF
TGCGCCAGCAGCTCGAGGACAGGACCCAACGAGCAGTACTTC
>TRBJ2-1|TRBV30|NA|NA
CAWSVRIEQFF
TGTGCCTGGAGTGTTAGGATTGAGCAGTTCTTC
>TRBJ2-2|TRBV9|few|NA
CASSSGQNTGELFF
TGTGCCAGCAGTAGTGGACAGAACACCGGGGAGCTGTTTTTT
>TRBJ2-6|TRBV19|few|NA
CASSNGGVSGANVLTF
TGTGCCAGTAGTAATGGTGGTGTCTCTGGGGCCAACGTCCTGACTTTC
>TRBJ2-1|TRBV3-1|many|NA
CASSLEFEGGWYNEQFF
TGTGCCAGCAGCCTAGAGTTCGAGGGGGGATGGTACAATGAGCAGTTCTTC
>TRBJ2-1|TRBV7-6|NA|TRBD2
CASSLGTSVTNEQFF
TGTGCCAGCAGCTTAGGGACTAGCGTTACCAATGAGCAGTTCTTC
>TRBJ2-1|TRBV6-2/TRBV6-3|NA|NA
CASSLRQREQFF
TGTGCCAGCAGTCTCAGGCAGCGTGAGCAGTTCTTC
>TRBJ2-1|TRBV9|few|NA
CASSVGGRNEQFF
TGTGCCAGCAGCGTAGGGGGGAGGAATGAGCAGTTCTTC
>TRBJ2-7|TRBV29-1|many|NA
CSVESGRESYEQYF
TGCAGCGTTGAATCGGGCAGGGAATCCTACGAGCAGTACTTC
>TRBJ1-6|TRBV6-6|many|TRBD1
CASSYPGQRDSPLHF
TGTGCCAGCAGCTACCCGGGACAGAGGGATTCACCCCTCCACTTT
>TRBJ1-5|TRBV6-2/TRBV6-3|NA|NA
CASSYGTHSLPQHF
TGTGCCAGCAGTTACGGGACCCATAGTTTGCCCCAGCATTTT
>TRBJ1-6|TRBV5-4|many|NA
CASSFGNGDSPLHF
TGTGCCAGCAGCTTCGGGAACGGAGATTCACCCCTCCACTTT
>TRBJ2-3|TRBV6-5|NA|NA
CASSYSGPSTDTQYF
TGTGCCAGCAGTTACTCGGGCCCGAGCACAGATACGCAGTATTTT
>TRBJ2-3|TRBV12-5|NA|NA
CASGSGDTDTQYF
TGTGCTAGTGGTTCCGGGGACACAGATACGCAGTATTTT
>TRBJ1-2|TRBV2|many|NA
CASSAGGGYGYTF
TGTGCCAGCAGTGCGGGGGGTGGCTATGGCTACACCTTC
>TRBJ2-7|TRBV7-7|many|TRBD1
CASSAGTGYEQYF
TGTGCCAGCAGCGCCGGGACAGGTTACGAGCAGTACTTC
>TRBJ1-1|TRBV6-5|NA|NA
CASSRGPTEAFF
TGTGCCAGCAGTAGGGGCCCCACTGAAGCTTTCTTT
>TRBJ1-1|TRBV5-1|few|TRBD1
CASSKTGETEAFF
TGCGCCAGCAGCAAGACAGGGGAGACTGAAGCTTTCTTT
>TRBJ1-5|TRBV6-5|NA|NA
CASSYGRGFDQPQHF
TGTGCCAGCAGTTATGGTAGGGGCTTTGATCAGCCCCAGCATTTT
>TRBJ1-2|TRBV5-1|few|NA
CASSQSVGRGGYGYTF
TGCGCCAGCAGCCAGAGCGTTGGGAGGGGCGGCTATGGCTACACCTTC
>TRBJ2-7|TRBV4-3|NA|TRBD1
CASSQRWEGTGFPNEQYF
TGCGCCAGCAGCCAACGCTGGGAAGGGACAGGGTTCCCCAACGAGCAGTACTTC